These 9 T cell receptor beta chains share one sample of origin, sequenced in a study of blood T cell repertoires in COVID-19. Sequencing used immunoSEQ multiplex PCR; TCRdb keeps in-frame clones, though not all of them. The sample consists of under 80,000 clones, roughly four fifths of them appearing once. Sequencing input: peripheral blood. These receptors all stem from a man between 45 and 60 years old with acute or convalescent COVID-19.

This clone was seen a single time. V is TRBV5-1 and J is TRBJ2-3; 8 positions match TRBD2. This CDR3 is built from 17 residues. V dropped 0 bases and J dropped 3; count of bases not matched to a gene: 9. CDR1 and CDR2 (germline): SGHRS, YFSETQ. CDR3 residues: CASSLGLPRGRTDTQYF. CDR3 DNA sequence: TGCGCCAGCAGCTTGGGGCTGCCTCGCGGGAGGACAGATACGCAGTATTTT.

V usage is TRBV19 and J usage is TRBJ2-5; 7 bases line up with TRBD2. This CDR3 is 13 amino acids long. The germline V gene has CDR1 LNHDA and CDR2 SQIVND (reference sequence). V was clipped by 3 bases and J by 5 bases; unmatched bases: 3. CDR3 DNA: TGTGCCAGTAGTATCGGGGGAGGGGAGACCCAGTACTTC. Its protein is CASSIGGGETQYF.

The CDR3 nucleotides are TGTGCCAGCAAGGGGGCGAGTCCTAGCAATCAGCCCCAGCATTTT. It specifies CASKGASPSNQPQHF. This chain joins TRBV2 and TRBJ1-5; TRBD1 matches 7 bases. The J segment lost 0 bases and the V segment lost 7 bases, leaving 6 bases of the junction unmatched. Germline lookup yields CDR1 SNHLY and CDR2 FYNNEI. The CDR3 covers 15 residues.

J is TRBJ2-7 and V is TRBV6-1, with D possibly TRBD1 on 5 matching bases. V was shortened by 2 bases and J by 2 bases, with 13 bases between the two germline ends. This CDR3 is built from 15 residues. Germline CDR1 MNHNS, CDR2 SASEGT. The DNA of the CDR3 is TGTGCCAGCAGTGAATCTACAGGAACAGCCTACGAGCAGTACTTC. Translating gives CASSESTGTAYEQYF.

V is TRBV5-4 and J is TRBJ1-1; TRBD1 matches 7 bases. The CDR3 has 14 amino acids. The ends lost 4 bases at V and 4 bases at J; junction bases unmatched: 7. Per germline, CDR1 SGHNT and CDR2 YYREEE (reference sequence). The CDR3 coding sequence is TGTGCCAGCAGCACTCAACAGGGGTCCACTGAAGCTTTCTTT. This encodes CASSTQQGSTEAFF.

CDR3 amino acids: CASSLGGDREDQPQHF. The CDR3, as DNA: TGTGCCAGCAGCTTAGGAGGGGACAGGGAGGATCAGCCCCAGCATTTT. The chain recombines TRBV11-2 with TRBJ1-5; 9 bases match TRBD1. This CDR3 is built from 16 residues. CDR1 is SGHAT, CDR2 FQNNGV, per germline. The junction had 6 bases not matched to a gene; V was cut back by 1 base and J by 5 bases.

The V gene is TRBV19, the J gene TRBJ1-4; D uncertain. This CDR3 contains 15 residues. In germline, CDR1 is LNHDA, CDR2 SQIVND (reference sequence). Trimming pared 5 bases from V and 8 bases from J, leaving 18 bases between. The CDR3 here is CASSPRSVSEEKLFF. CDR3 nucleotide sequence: TGTGCCAGTAGTCCCAGGTCGGTATCCGAAGAAAAACTGTTTTTT.

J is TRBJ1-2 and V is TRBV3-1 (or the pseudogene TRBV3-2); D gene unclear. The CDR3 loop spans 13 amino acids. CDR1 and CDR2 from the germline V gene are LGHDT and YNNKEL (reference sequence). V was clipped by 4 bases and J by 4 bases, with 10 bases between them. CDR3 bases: TGTGCCAGCAGCCGGGGAGGGAGCTATGGCTACACCTTC. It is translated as CASSRGGSYGYTF.

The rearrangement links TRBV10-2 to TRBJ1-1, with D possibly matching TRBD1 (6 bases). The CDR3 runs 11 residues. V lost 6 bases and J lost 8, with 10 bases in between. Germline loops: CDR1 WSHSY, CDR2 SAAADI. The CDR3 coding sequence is TGCGCCAGCAGCGGGGGGGCCGAAGCTTTCTTT. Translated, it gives CASSGGAEAFF.